A single sample is the source of the 28 T cell receptor beta chains below, sequenced in a study of shared clonotypes between healthy human individuals. Some clones are missing from TCRdb's copy, which holds only in-frame ones; the method was immunoSEQ multiplex PCR. Among millions of clones listed, 85% to 95% were seen once. The specimen was naive CD4+ T cells sorted from blood. Regarding subset: CD45RA+ positively selected. These receptors were obtained from a man aged 18 to 30 in good health.

The chain employs TRBV6-6 and TRBJ1-4, with 11 bases that match TRBD1. CDR3 length: 15 amino acids. Germline values: CDR1 MNHNY, CDR2 SVGAGI (reference sequence). CDR3 sequence (DNA): TGTGCACACGGACAGGGGGCCCCCAGGGATGAAAAACTGTTTTTT. Translation: CAHGQGAPRDEKLFF.

V usage is TRBV10-1 and J usage is TRBJ2-1, with 13 bases that match TRBD2. The CDR3 is 15 residues long. The V gene end was trimmed by 6 bases and the J gene end by 5 bases; junction bases not matched to a gene: 4. CDR1 is WNHNN, CDR2 SYGVQD, per germline (reference sequence). Written as DNA, the CDR3 is TGCGCCAGCAGACCCGGACTAGCGGGAGACAATGAGCAGTTCTTC. Translating it yields CASRPGLAGDNEQFF.

CDR3 residues: CASSESGGVAYGYTF. In DNA form, the CDR3 reads TGTGCCAGCAGTGAATCTGGGGGCGTCGCCTATGGCTACACCTTC. The chain employs TRBV2 and TRBJ1-2; a possible D gene is TRBD1 (6 bases). Germline CDR1 is SNHLY and CDR2 is FYNNEI. V dropped 2 bases and J dropped 4 bases, with 14 bases sitting between them. The CDR3 has 15 amino acids.

The chain employs TRBV25-1 and TRBJ2-7; D is perhaps TRBD2 (5 bases). This CDR3 contains 15 residues. Looked up from germline, CDR1 is MGHDK and CDR2 is SYGVNS. Trimming stripped 1 base from V and 7 bases from J, with 17 bases between. This chain's CDR3 is CASSESRTLVEEQYF. CDR3 DNA: TGTGCCAGCAGTGAATCAAGGACTCTCGTGGAGGAGCAGTACTTC.

The gene calls are TRBV14 and TRBJ1-1; no reliable D call. The V and J ends lost 1 base and 7 bases respectively, with 7 bases between them. This CDR3 contains 12 residues. The germline V gene encodes CDR1 SGHDN and CDR2 FVKESK. The CDR3 DNA reads as TGTGCCAGCAGCCAAGCAATAAGTGAAGCTTTCTTT. It is translated as CASSQAISEAFF. Using reference TRBV14 and TRBJ1-1 for the parts outside the CDR3, the full variable domain is EAGVTQFPSHSVIEKGQTVTLRCDPISGHDNLYWYRRVMGKEIKFLLHFVKESKQDESGMPNNRFLAERTGGTYSTLKVQPAELEDSGVYFCASSQAISEAFFGQGTRLTVV.

The rearrangement links TRBV27 to TRBJ2-7; D is possibly TRBD1 or TRBD2 (7 bases each). This CDR3 comprises 16 residues. CDR1 MNHEY and CDR2 SMNVEV come from the germline V gene (reference sequence). Trimming removed 5 bases from V and 3 bases from J, with 20 bases in between. In nucleotides, the CDR3 is TGTGCCAGCAGTCGGAGGGGGCGGGAGTATGACTACGAGCAGTACTTC. This encodes CASSRRGREYDYEQYF.

Note on this clone: This sample also contains other DNA sequences that code for the same CDR3. V gene TRBV2 combines with J gene TRBJ2-5; no firm D call. This CDR3 comprises 11 residues. The germline V gene has CDR1 SNHLY and CDR2 FYNNEI. V lost 4 bases and J 4 bases, leaving 4 bases between the germline ends. As DNA, the CDR3 is TGTGCCAGCAGTGGGCTAGAGACCCAGTACTTC. Protein: CASSGLETQYF.

This rearrangement joins TRBV5-1 to TRBJ2-3, with D perhaps matching TRBD2 (7 bases). The CDR3 is made up of 17 amino acids. Trimming took 4 bases from V and 4 from J, leaving 22 bases between them. CDR1 is SGHRS, CDR2 YFSETQ, per germline. CDR3 sequence (DNA): TGCGCCAGCAGCCACGGGGGGCAGTTGGGCGCCGCAGATACGCAGTATTTT. Amino acid sequence: CASSHGGQLGAADTQYF.

The V call is TRBV27, the J call TRBJ1-5, with D perhaps TRBD1 (5 bases). Deletions cut 3 bases from V and 6 bases from J, with 18 bases between. Germline lookup yields CDR1 MNHEY and CDR2 SMNVEV (reference sequence). This CDR3 has 16 amino acids. CDR3 sequence: CASSFTGTTVGQPQHF. CDR3 DNA: TGTGCCAGCAGTTTTACCGGGACCACCGTGGGTCAGCCCCAGCATTTT.

The rearrangement links TRBV28 to TRBJ1-2; weak D call: TRBD1 (6 bases). Germline V CDR1 and CDR2: MDHEN, SYDVKM. The V gene lost 5 bases and the J gene lost 4 bases, with 8 bases spanning the gap. This CDR3 has 12 amino acids. CDR3 nucleotides: TGTGCCAGCAGTACAGGGCCCTATGGCTACACCTTC. It codes for CASSTGPYGYTF.

Of note for this clone: The same CDR3 is also encoded by other DNA sequences in this sample. This chain links TRBV7-9 with TRBJ2-7; D is perhaps TRBD1 or TRBD2 (5 bases each). CDR1 is SEHNR, CDR2 FQNEAQ, per germline (reference sequence). Trimming removed 1 base at V and 6 bases at J, with 10 bases between. The CDR3 totals 13 residues. CDR3 nucleotide sequence: TGTGCCAGCAGCTTAGTGGGGGATTCCGAGCAGTACTTC. It specifies CASSLVGDSEQYF.

This chain links TRBV27 with TRBJ2-7; tentatively, D is TRBD1 or TRBD2 (5 bases each). Trimming removed 5 bases from V and 0 bases from J, with 20 bases in between. The germline gives CDR1 MNHEY, CDR2 SMNVEV (reference sequence). The CDR3 contains 17 residues. The CDR3 region has the DNA TGTGCCAGCAGTCGGACTGCCCGGGACGCTAGCTCCTACGAGCAGTACTTC. Translation: CASSRTARDASSYEQYF.

The genes are TRBV7-9 and TRBJ1-2, with D possibly TRBD1 on 6 matching bases. The V and J ends lost 1 base and 1 base respectively, with 13 bases between them. The germline gives CDR1 SEHNR, CDR2 FQNEAQ (reference sequence). The CDR3 runs to 16 residues. This CDR3 is CASSLVAGQYNYGYTF. For the CDR3, the DNA is TGTGCCAGCAGCTTAGTCGCAGGACAGTATAACTATGGCTACACCTTC.

The sample holds one count of this clone. V and J are TRBV10-2 and TRBJ1-1; 10 bases map to TRBD1. V shed 3 bases and J 7 bases; nucleotides not matched to a gene: 11. CDR3 length: 16 residues. Germline V gene sequence: CDR1 WSHSY, CDR2 SAAADI. The CDR3 nucleotides are TGCGCCAGCAGTGATAGGAGAACGGACAGGGGGAGTGAAGCTTTCTTT. Protein: CASSDRRTDRGSEAFF.

The chain joins TRBV9 to TRBJ1-1; D not certain. V gave up 0 bases and J gave up 0 bases, with 9 bases separating them. This CDR3 spans 15 amino acids. The germline V gene encodes CDR1 SGDLS and CDR2 YYNGEE. As DNA, the CDR3 is TGTGCCAGCAGCGTAGAACCAGGATTGAACACTGAAGCTTTCTTT. It is translated as CASSVEPGLNTEAFF.

The CDR3 reads CAWSGQSSPPLHF. The CDR3 DNA sequence: TGTGCCTGGTCGGGACAGAGCTCTCCACCCCTCCACTTT. The rearrangement uses TRBV30 and TRBJ1-6; 7 nucleotides agree with TRBD1. Per the germline V gene, CDR1 is GTSNPN and CDR2 is SVGIG (reference sequence). V shed 5 bases, J shed 11 bases, and the junction held 9 bases outside the gene matches. The CDR3 contains 13 residues.

The rearrangement links TRBV29-1 to TRBJ1-1; 7 nucleotides match TRBD1. The V gene's germline CDR1 is SQVTM and CDR2 ANQGSEA. The J segment lost 3 bases and the V segment lost 4 bases, leaving 5 bases of the junction unmatched. The CDR3 runs 13 residues. The CDR3 reads CSVGGGKDTEAFF. In nucleotides, the CDR3 is TGCAGCGTTGGAGGGGGCAAGGACACTGAAGCTTTCTTT.

J is TRBJ2-7 and V is TRBV21-1; the D call of TRBD1 is as the table states it, not checked on the DNA. TRBV21-1 counts as a pseudogene. The CDR3 is 18 amino acids. The DNA for the CDR3 is TGTGCCAGCAGCAAACCAGAGCGGGCGCCAGGGGGATCCTACGAGCAGTACTTC. This codes for CASSKPERAPGGSYEQYF.

The chain has TRBV4-1 and TRBJ1-3; 8 bases match TRBD1. The CDR3 contains 16 residues. The trim removed 3 bases at V and 4 bases at J, leaving 8 bases unmatched. From germline, CDR1 is MGHRA and CDR2 YSYEKL. For the CDR3, the DNA is TGCGCCAGCAGCCACCCAGGACAGGGTGCCGGAAACACCATATATTTT. Encoded protein: CASSHPGQGAGNTIYF.

The chain links TRBV29-1 to TRBJ2-1; D call uncertain. The V gene's germline CDR1 is SQVTM and CDR2 ANQGSEA. The CDR3 runs 12 residues. Trimming cost V 4 bases and J 9 bases, with 13 bases left between them. CDR3 loop: CSVVEDRVEQFF. For the CDR3, the DNA is TGCAGCGTTGTCGAGGACCGGGTTGAGCAGTTCTTC.

The chain combines TRBV7-9 with TRBJ1-2; D uncertain. CDR1 is SEHNR and CDR2 is FQNEAQ in the germline V gene (reference sequence). The CDR3 covers 13 residues. Trimming cost V 4 bases and J 8 bases, with 14 bases left between them. The CDR3 sequence: CASSSLASLGYTF. The CDR3 DNA sequence: TGTGCCAGCAGCTCTCTGGCGTCCCTAGGCTACACCTTC.

The rearrangement joins TRBV6-5 to TRBJ1-4; D gene ambiguous. CDR1 and CDR2 from the germline V gene are MNHEY and SVGAGI. Trimming removed 0 bases at V and 2 bases at J, with 7 bases between. The CDR3 spans 15 residues. The CDR3 DNA is TGTGCCAGCAGTTACTCGTTTGCCACTAATGAAAAACTGTTTTTT. This gives the protein CASSYSFATNEKLFF.

The chain recombines TRBV9 with TRBJ2-4; weak D call: TRBD1 (6 bases). V lost 0 bases and J lost 13, with 17 bases in between. Per the germline V gene, CDR1 is SGDLS and CDR2 is YYNGEE. CDR3 length: 14 residues. The CDR3 nucleotides are TGTGCCAGCAGCGTAGATTTCCGTACAGGGACGCAGTACTTC. It encodes CASSVDFRTGTQYF.

About this clone: The same CDR3 also results from other DNA sequences found in this sample. The V and J genes are TRBV30 and TRBJ2-1, with 7 bases lining up with TRBD1. Trimming removed 0 bases from V and 3 bases from J; junction bases left unmatched: 5. The CDR3 extends over 15 amino acids. Germline assignment: CDR1 GTSNPN and CDR2 SVGIG (reference sequence). CDR3 bases: TGTGCCTGGAGTGTACTAAGGGGGCTCTACAATGAGCAGTTCTTC. It is translated as CAWSVLRGLYNEQFF.

The V call is TRBV10-3, the J call TRBJ1-1, with D tentatively TRBD1 (5 bases). The CDR3 consists of 15 residues. Germline values: CDR1 ENHRY, CDR2 SYGVKD. The V end lost 4 bases, the J end lost 3 bases, and 15 bases lay between the germline ends. CDR3: CAISGDFLGDTEAFF. CDR3 in DNA: TGTGCCATCAGTGGGGACTTTTTGGGGGACACTGAAGCTTTCTTT.

This sequence joins TRBV5-1 and TRBJ2-7, with D perhaps TRBD1 (6 bases). The CDR3 loop spans 13 amino acids. The V gene lost 2 bases and the J gene lost 7 bases, with 13 bases spanning the gap. Looked up from germline, CDR1 is SGHRS and CDR2 is YFSETQ. CDR3 sequence: CASSLNQGNEQYF. DNA of the CDR3: TGCGCCAGCAGCTTAAACCAGGGGAATGAGCAGTACTTC. Full variable domain (remainder filled in from reference TRBV5-1 and TRBJ2-7): KAGVTQTPRYLIKTRGQQVTLSCSPISGHRSVSWYQQTPGQGLQFLFEYFSETQRNKGNFPGRFSGRQFSNSRSEMNVSTLELGDSALYLCASSLNQGNEQYFGPGTRLTVT.

The chain links TRBV6-6 to TRBJ1-3; possibly TRBD1 for D (5 bases). Germline assignment: CDR1 MNHNY and CDR2 SVGAGI (reference sequence). This CDR3 is built from 15 residues. Trimming shortened V by 2 bases and J by 2 bases, and 10 bases separated the two germline ends. In DNA, the CDR3 is TGTGCCAGCAGTTACACCAAAGGGGCTGGAAACACCATATATTTT. It translates to CASSYTKGAGNTIYF.

This clone is a singleton in its sample. J is TRBJ1-3 and V is TRBV10-3; D is unresolved. V was shortened by 2 bases and J by 8 bases, with 13 bases between the two germline ends. This CDR3 is built from 14 residues. Germline CDR1 reads ENHRY; CDR2 reads SYGVKD. CDR3 in DNA: TGTGCCATCAGTGAGACCCGGACGGAGGACACCATATATTTT. This codes for CAISETRTEDTIYF.